This T cell receptor (beta chain) came from a study of shared clonotypes between healthy human individuals. Whole-study results and caveats: Estimated clonotype richness was generally higher in naive than memory subsets.

The V gene's germline CDR1 is MGHRA and CDR2 YSYEKL. V lost 4 bases, J lost 5 bases, and 18 bases lay in between. The length of the CDR3 is 16 residues. Naive CD8 cells lacked CD45RO and underwent positive selection for CCR7, leaving out terminally differentiated effector memory CD45RA+ cells. Study processing details: ImmunoSEQ yielded junction-only sequences lacking quality scores, so filtering differed. Assay: immunoSEQ multiplex PCR; the TCRdb copy retains only in-frame clones and omits some. From that table come the V and J calls and clone size; the DNA was used to work out D and trimming. Of about 590,000 clones listed, about 95% are singletons. Regarding this clone: Antigen unknown.

The receptor was isolated from a woman aged 25 to 39 in good health. The source material was naive CD8+ T cells sorted from blood. The J gene is TRBJ1-5, the V gene TRBV4-1; D may be TRBD1 (6 bases). The CDR3 DNA follows: TGCGCCAGCAGCCCTGGAGGGGGGTTGGTTTATCAGCCCCAGCATTTT. The encoded protein is CASSPGGGLVYQPQHF.